The present T cell receptor beta chain was sequenced within a study of blood T cell repertoires in COVID-19. Study as a whole: Nucleic acid was either cDNA or gDNA, and it came from T cells, B-cell-depleted T cells, or PBMCs.

Seattle cases were enrolled at active infection and followed longitudinally. The V gene end was trimmed by 6 bases and the J gene end by 7 bases; junction bases not matched to a gene: 6. This CDR3 is built from 13 residues. The germline V gene encodes CDR1 WNHNN and CDR2 SYGVQD (reference sequence). The repertoire was sequenced with immunoSEQ multiplex PCR; TCRdb's copy has only in-frame clones and lacks some. The table lists 200,000 to 250,000 clones, 85% to 95% of them singletons. This chain links TRBV10-1 with TRBJ1-5, with 7 nucleotides matching TRBD1. The sequence came from a man aged 25-45 years with COVID-19, enrolled during active disease. Specimen: peripheral blood. The CDR3 DNA sequence: TGCGCCAGCAGCGCGGGACAGTTACAGCCCCAGCATTTT. Its translation is CASSAGQLQPQHF.